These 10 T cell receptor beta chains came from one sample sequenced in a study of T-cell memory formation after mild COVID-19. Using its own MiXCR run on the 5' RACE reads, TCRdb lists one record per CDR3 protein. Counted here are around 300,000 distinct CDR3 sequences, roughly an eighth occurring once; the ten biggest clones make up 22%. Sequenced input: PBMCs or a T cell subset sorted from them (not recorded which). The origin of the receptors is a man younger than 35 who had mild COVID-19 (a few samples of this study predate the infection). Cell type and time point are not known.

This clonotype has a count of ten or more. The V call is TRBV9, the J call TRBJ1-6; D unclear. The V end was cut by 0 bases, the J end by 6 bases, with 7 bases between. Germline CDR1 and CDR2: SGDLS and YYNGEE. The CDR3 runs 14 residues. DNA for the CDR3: TGTGCCAGCAGCGTAGATGGGATTAATTCACCCCTCCACTTT. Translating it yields CASSVDGINSPLHF.

The CDR3 loop is CASSAQTGYEQYF. For the CDR3, the DNA is TGTGCCAGCAGCGCCCAAACGGGGTACGAGCAGTACTTC. This sequence joins TRBV11-1 and TRBJ2-7, with D perhaps matching TRBD2 (5 bases). The CDR3 runs to 13 residues. V shed 5 bases and J shed 4 bases, with 12 bases lying between them. Germline V CDR1 and CDR2: SGHAT, FQDESV (reference sequence).

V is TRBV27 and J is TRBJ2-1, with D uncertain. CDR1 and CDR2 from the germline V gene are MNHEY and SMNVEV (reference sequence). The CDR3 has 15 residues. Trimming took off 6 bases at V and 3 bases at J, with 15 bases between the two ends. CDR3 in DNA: TGTGCCAGCAGATCTCTTGGCGGAGACTACAATGAGCAGTTCTTC. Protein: CASRSLGGDYNEQFF.

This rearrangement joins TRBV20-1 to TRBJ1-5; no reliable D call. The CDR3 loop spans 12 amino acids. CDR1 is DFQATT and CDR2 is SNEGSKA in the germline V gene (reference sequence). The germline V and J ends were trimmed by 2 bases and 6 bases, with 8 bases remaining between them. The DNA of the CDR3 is TGCAGTGCTAGACTCGGGATTCAGCCCCAGCATTTT. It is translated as CSARLGIQPQHF.

The CDR3: CAIRDLVNTEAFF. The CDR3 DNA reads as TGTGCCATCAGGGATCTAGTGAACACTGAAGCTTTCTTT. The genes are TRBV10-3 and TRBJ1-1; D not resolved. The CDR3 length is 13 residues. Per the germline V gene, CDR1 is ENHRY and CDR2 is SYGVKD. V dropped 6 bases and J dropped 0 bases, with 8 bases sitting between them.

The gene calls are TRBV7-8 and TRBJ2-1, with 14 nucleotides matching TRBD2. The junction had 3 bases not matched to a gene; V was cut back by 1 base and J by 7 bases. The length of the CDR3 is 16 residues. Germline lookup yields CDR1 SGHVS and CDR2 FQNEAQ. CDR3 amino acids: CASSLGGLAGANEQFF. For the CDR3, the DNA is TGTGCCAGCAGCTTAGGGGGACTAGCGGGGGCTAATGAGCAGTTCTTC.

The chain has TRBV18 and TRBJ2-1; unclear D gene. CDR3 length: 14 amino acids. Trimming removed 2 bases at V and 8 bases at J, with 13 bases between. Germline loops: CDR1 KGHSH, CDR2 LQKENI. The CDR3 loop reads CASSPSTRTHEQFF. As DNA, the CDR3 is TGTGCCAGCTCACCATCGACCCGCACCCATGAGCAGTTCTTC.

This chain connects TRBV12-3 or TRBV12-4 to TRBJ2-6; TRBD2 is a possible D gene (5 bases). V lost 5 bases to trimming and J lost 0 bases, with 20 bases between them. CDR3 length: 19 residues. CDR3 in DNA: TGTGCCAGCAGTCCCCACGCGGGCACAGATGACTCTGGGGCCAACGTCCTGACTTTC. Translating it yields CASSPHAGTDDSGANVLTF.

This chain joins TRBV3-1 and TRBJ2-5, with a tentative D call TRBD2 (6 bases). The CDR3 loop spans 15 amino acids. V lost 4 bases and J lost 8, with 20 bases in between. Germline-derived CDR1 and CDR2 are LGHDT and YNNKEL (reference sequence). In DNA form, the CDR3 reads TGTGCCAGCAGCCTGGGAGGAGGCCCAGGAGGAACCCAGTACTTC. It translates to CASSLGGGPGGTQYF.

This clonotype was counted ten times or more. The CDR3 here is CASSLRGSGGALSGTQYF. The DNA of the CDR3 is TGTGCCAGCAGCTTGAGGGGAAGCGGGGGGGCTTTATCGGGTACGCAGTATTTT. J is TRBJ2-3 and V is TRBV7-8; 10 bases are a match to TRBD2. J gave up 8 bases and V 3 bases, and 17 bases lay outside the gene matches. Germline V gives CDR1 SGHVS, CDR2 FQNEAQ. The length of the CDR3 is 18 residues.